This TCR beta chain is from a study of T cells in Graves' hyperthyroidism and ophthalmopathy. Study-level findings and limits: Peripheral blood also featured most of the thyroid clonotypes expanded above 0.001.

Hyperthyroidism patients were newly diagnosed, had disease duration under 2 months, and were aged 18 to 65 years. It was uncontrolled infection, other autoimmune disease, pregnancy or lactation that excluded patients. PBMCs were collected from a 10 ml volume of fresh peripheral blood. Researchers amplified the TCR beta CDR3 regions from RNA transcripts. The primer set for the first-round RT-PCR of the TCR CDR3 was HTBI. One entry per CDR3 protein results from TCRdb running MiXCR on the multiplex PCR reads. The repertoire holds more than 300,000 distinct CDR3 sequences, with about a sixth as singletons. The length of the CDR3 is 16 residues. Trimming took 2 bases from V and 3 from J, leaving 17 bases between them. The germline V gene has CDR1 SGDLS and CDR2 YYNGEE. This clonotype was found many times. Antigen: not known.

The chain employs TRBV9 and TRBJ1-1; a possible D gene is TRBD1 (5 bases). The sequenced sample was blood. The sequence came from a young woman with Graves' hyperthyroidism that later progressed to Graves' ophthalmopathy. In DNA form, the CDR3 reads TGTGCCAGCAGCGTTGGGGGGGGTCCTGGGGACACTGAAGCTTTCTTT. Protein product: CASSVGGGPGDTEAFF.